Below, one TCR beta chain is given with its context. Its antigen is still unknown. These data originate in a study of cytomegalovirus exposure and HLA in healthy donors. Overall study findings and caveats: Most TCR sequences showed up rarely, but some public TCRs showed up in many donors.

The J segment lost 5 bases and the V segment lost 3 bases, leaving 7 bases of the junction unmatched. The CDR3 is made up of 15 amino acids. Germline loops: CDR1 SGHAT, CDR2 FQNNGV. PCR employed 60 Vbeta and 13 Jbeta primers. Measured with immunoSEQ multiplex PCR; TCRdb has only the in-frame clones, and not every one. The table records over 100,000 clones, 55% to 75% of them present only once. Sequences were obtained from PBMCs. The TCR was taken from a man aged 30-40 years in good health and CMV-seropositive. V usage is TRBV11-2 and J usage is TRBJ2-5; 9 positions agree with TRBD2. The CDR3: CASSFSAGGGETQYF. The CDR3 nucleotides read TGTGCCAGCAGCTTTTCAGCGGGGGGTGGTGAGACCCAGTACTTC.